The clone carrying this TCR beta chain was observed at least ten times. Antigen unknown. Hyperthyroidism, newly diagnosed and lasting under 2 months, affected patients aged 18 to 65. Uncontrolled infection, other autoimmune disease, pregnancy or lactation disqualified patients from enrolment. This record belongs to a study of T cells in Graves' hyperthyroidism and ophthalmopathy. Across the study: Specimen type is peripheral blood, collected at initial diagnosis prior to any treatment.

The V gene's germline CDR1 is MNHNS and CDR2 SASEGT. V was cut by 1 base and J by 4 bases, with 11 bases left in between. The CDR3 extends over 15 amino acids. Template material for amplifying TCR beta CDR3 regions consisted of RNA transcripts. During a first-round RT-PCR of the TCR CDR3, the HTBI primer set was used. Via MiXCR, TCRdb re-called the multiplex PCR reads, giving one row per CDR3 protein. The sample contains 540,000 or so distinct CDR3 sequences, around a sixth of which appear only once. Study findings and constraints: Ophthalmopathy was separated from stable hyperthyroidism by a 13 V-J model.

The gene calls are TRBV6-1 and TRBJ1-5; possibly TRBD1 for D (5 bases). The sample was blood. The sequence was collected from a woman aged 25 to 39 with Graves' hyperthyroidism. The CDR3, as DNA: TGTGCCAGCAGTGAAGGGGGCCCAGGGAATCAGCCCCAGCATTTT. Translating it yields CASSEGGPGNQPQHF.